Below, 10 T cell receptor beta chains from the same sample are listed, as sequenced in a study of T cell responses to AZD1222 COVID-19 vaccine (dated by TCRdb to 2020 to 2022). The library was made by the immunoSEQ multiplex PCR assay. The immuneACCESS repertoire file appears here via TCRdb, limited to in-frame rearrangements. These files lack a portion of the clones; in checked studies, under half of the deficit traces to unresolved V genes, and the cause of the others is not known. Counted in this sample were 120,000 or so clones; about 91% of them appeared once. The top ten clonotypes cover around 1.5% of the sample. This sample's time point label indicates: baseline before first vaccination. Material: peripheral blood, obtained on day 0 of AZD1222 vaccination. The receptor set was obtained from an adult in good health.

The chain combines TRBV6-2 or TRBV6-3 with TRBJ1-5; no reliable D call. CDR3 length: 14 amino acids. V lost 4 bases and J 9 bases, leaving 16 bases between the germline ends. CDR1 is MNHEY, CDR2 SVGEGT, per germline. CDR3 protein: CASSFGPSLGPQHF. In DNA form, the CDR3 reads TGTGCCAGCAGTTTCGGACCGTCCTTGGGGCCCCAGCATTTT.

CDR3 nucleotides: TGTGCCAGCAGCAAAGGAGGGGACAGATGGTCTGGAAACACCATATATTTT. Encoded protein: CASSKGGDRWSGNTIYF. The J gene is TRBJ1-3, the V gene TRBV21-1; whether TRBD1, the table's D call, matches the DNA was not checked. TRBV21-1 is termed a pseudogene. The CDR3 is 17 amino acids.

The chain carries TRBV2 and TRBJ1-5; no clear D gene. Germline lookup yields CDR1 SNHLY and CDR2 FYNNEI. V lost 3 bases and J lost 6, with 9 bases in between. This CDR3 has 13 residues. In nucleotides, the CDR3 is TGTGCCAGCAGTGATTCAGGTCTTCAGCCCCAGCATTTT. Its protein is CASSDSGLQPQHF.

CDR3 in amino acids: CASSPTGVVTEAFF. The DNA of the CDR3 is TGTGCCAGCAGCCCGACAGGGGTAGTCACTGAAGCTTTCTTT. V is TRBV9 and J is TRBJ1-1, with TRBD1 matching over 8 bases. The CDR3 spans 14 residues. Trimming at V came to 4 bases and at J to 4 bases, leaving 6 bases not matched to a gene. Germline V gives CDR1 SGDLS, CDR2 YYNGEE.

J is TRBJ2-7 and V is TRBV5-6; unclear D gene. The V end lost 4 bases, the J end lost 2 bases, and 13 bases lay between the germline ends. The V gene's germline CDR1 is SGHDT and CDR2 YYEEEE. CDR3 length equals 14 residues. CDR3 sequence: CASSPGQPTYEQYF. The CDR3, as DNA: TGTGCCAGCAGCCCCGGGCAGCCCACCTACGAGCAGTACTTC. Full variable domain (missing parts from reference TRBV5-6 and TRBJ2-7): DAGVTQSPTHLIKTRGQQVTLRCSPKSGHDTVSWYQQALGQGPQFIFQYYEEEERQRGNFPDRFSGHQFPNYSSELNVNALLLGDSALYLCASSPGQPTYEQYFGPGTRLTVT.

The rearrangement links TRBV7-9 to TRBJ1-2; possibly TRBD1 for D (5 bases). V shed 2 bases and J shed 5 bases, with 12 bases lying between them. This CDR3 spans 14 amino acids. CDR1 is SEHNR and CDR2 is FQNEAQ in the germline V gene (reference sequence). The CDR3 bases are TGTGCCAGCAGCTTACTCCCGACAGAGTATGGCTACACCTTC. Encoded protein: CASSLLPTEYGYTF.

The rearrangement uses TRBV7-8 and TRBJ1-3; TRBD1 matches 11 bases. The germline V gene encodes CDR1 SGHVS and CDR2 FQNEAQ. V lost 4 bases to trimming and J lost 1 base; unmatched junction nucleotides: 6. This CDR3 has 17 residues. The CDR3 nucleotides read TGTGCCAGCAGCTCACGGACAGGGGGCGCATCTGGAAACACCATATATTTT. It encodes CASSSRTGGASGNTIYF.

This clone was recorded once. CDR3 residues: CASSYSMLRARGYTF. The CDR3 DNA sequence: TGTGCCAGCAGTTACTCGATGCTTCGCGCGAGGGGCTACACCTTC. The chain links TRBV6-5 to TRBJ1-2, with D hard to call. The V end lost 0 bases, the J end lost 8 bases, and 16 bases lay between the germline ends. Germline V lookup: CDR1 MNHEY, CDR2 SVGAGI. The CDR3 has 15 residues.

V is TRBV2 and J is TRBJ2-2; 7 bases are shared with TRBD2. Germline loops: CDR1 SNHLY, CDR2 FYNNEI. The junction had 13 bases not matched to a gene; V was cut back by 6 bases and J by 6 bases. This CDR3 has 16 amino acids. The CDR3 DNA is TGTGCCAGCAGCCCTTGGGGGGAGGGCCGCGCCGGGGAGCTGTTTTTT. Translation: CASSPWGEGRAGELFF.

This clone was seen a few times. V gene TRBV7-9 combines with J gene TRBJ2-1, with D perhaps matching TRBD1 or TRBD2 (5 bases each). Between the trimmed V and J ends, which lost 6 bases and 6 bases, there was a span of 18 bases. The CDR3 sequence is 15 residues long. Germline assignment: CDR1 SEHNR and CDR2 FQNEAQ (reference sequence). Written as DNA, the CDR3 is TGTGCCAGCAGACAAGGGTCGGGACGCGGCAATGAGCAGTTCTTC. Its translation: CASRQGSGRGNEQFF.